This T cell receptor beta chain was recovered during a study of cytomegalovirus exposure and HLA in healthy donors. Study in general: There were fewer than 130 million unique TCR beta sequences, drawn from some 180 million T cells, in an earlier analysis.

Trimming removed 2 bases from V and 10 bases from J, with 15 bases in between. CDR1 and CDR2 (germline): MDHEN, SYDVKM. The CDR3 length is 14 residues. A multiplex PCR was run with 60 Vbeta primers and 13 Jbeta primers. As handled by the study authors: An analysis performed later counted 73 million or so unique TCR beta chains (approximately 11 million of them shared). The table came from immunoSEQ multiplex PCR; TCRdb's copy has only in-frame clones and leaves some out. Clonal size and the V and J genes are those of that table, whereas D and trimming came from the DNA. Of roughly 98,000 clones in the sample, about 80% were seen once. Points from the study as a whole: High specificity and sensitivity for cytomegalovirus status were reported for the classifier. Associated with cytomegalovirus, according to the listing, were 150 to 200 TCR beta chains.

A remark on this clone: What it binds is unknown.

This TCR derives from a man aged 35 to 55 in good health and CMV-seronegative. The rearrangement uses TRBV28 and TRBJ1-5; D is undetermined. The material sequenced was PBMCs. CDR3 residues: CASSLQAAYRPQHF. Here the CDR3 DNA reads TGTGCCAGCAGTTTACAGGCCGCTTATCGACCCCAGCATTTT.